Following are 16 T cell receptor beta chains from one sample sequenced in a study of blood T cell repertoires in COVID-19. Repertoires were generated with immunoSEQ multiplex PCR, while TCRdb's copy carries only in-frame clones and drops some. The top ten clones hold 1.5% of a sample with about 260,000 clones, approximately 87% of them seen once. The sequenced sample was peripheral blood. The receptors originated from a woman aged 40 to 55 who had recovered from COVID-19.

The rearrangement links TRBV6-1 to TRBJ1-2; 7 nucleotides match TRBD1. From germline, CDR1 is MNHNS and CDR2 SASEGT. The CDR3 totals 15 residues. The V segment lost 11 bases and the J segment 7 bases; nucleotides outside the gene matches: 19. The CDR3 DNA is TGTGCCGGCAAGACCTCATCGGACAGGTTATTTGGCTACACCTTC. Amino acids: CAGKTSSDRLFGYTF.

The rearrangement uses TRBV11-3 and TRBJ2-3; weak D call: TRBD2 (7 bases). The CDR3 totals 15 residues. The germline V and J ends were trimmed by 1 base and 5 bases, with 13 bases remaining between them. CDR1 is SGHNT, CDR2 YENEEA, per germline. This chain's CDR3 is CASSLGRGAKDTQYF. CDR3 nucleotide sequence: TGTGCCAGCAGCTTAGGACGGGGGGCCAAAGATACGCAGTATTTT. The variable domain in full, completed from reference TRBV11-3 and TRBJ2-3, reads EAGVVQSPRYKIIEKKQPVAFWCNPISGHNTLYWYLQNLGQGPELLIRYENEEAVDDSQLPKDRFSAERLKGVDSTLKIQPAELGDSAVYLCASSLGRGAKDTQYFGPGTRLTVL.

The chain links TRBV6-1 to TRBJ2-3; 7 bases agree with TRBD2. Germline CDR1 reads MNHNS; CDR2 reads SASEGT. The V and J ends lost 2 bases and 4 bases, in that order; junction bases with no gene match: 6. This CDR3 spans 15 amino acids. CDR3: CASSELGLRADTQYF. CDR3 DNA sequence: TGTGCCAGCAGTGAATTGGGACTACGAGCAGATACGCAGTATTTT.

The chain has TRBV11-2 and TRBJ2-3; D might be TRBD1 (6 bases). In germline, CDR1 is SGHAT, CDR2 FQNNGV. V was pared by 1 base and J by 4 bases, with 12 bases between. The CDR3 runs 15 residues. The CDR3 loop is CASSLGFAGADTQYF. The CDR3 DNA reads TGTGCCAGCAGCTTAGGATTCGCAGGGGCAGATACGCAGTATTTT.

The rearrangement links TRBV6-1 to TRBJ1-2, with no clear D. V lost 1 base and J 8 bases, leaving 11 bases between the germline ends. Germline lookup yields CDR1 MNHNS and CDR2 SASEGT. CDR3 length: 13 residues. CDR3 loop: CASSEDTSEGYTF. CDR3 sequence (DNA): TGTGCCAGCAGTGAAGACACAAGCGAGGGCTACACCTTC.

This clone was seen just once. The chain uses TRBV6-2 or TRBV6-3 and TRBJ1-6; 7 bases map to TRBD1. This CDR3 is built from 16 residues. V gave up 4 bases and J gave up 0 bases; unmatched junction bases: 3. CDR1 MNHEY and CDR2 SVGEGT come from the germline V gene. The CDR3 is CASSLDRSSYNSPLHF. In nucleotides, the CDR3 is TGTGCCAGCAGTTTGGACAGGAGCTCCTATAATTCACCCCTCCACTTT.

This rearrangement joins TRBV5-5 to TRBJ2-3; no firm D call. Germline values: CDR1 SGHKS, CDR2 YYEKEE (reference sequence). V dropped 2 bases and J dropped 0 bases, with 13 bases sitting between them. The CDR3 length is 16 residues. CDR3 region: CASSLAPPPSTDTQYF. The CDR3 DNA sequence: TGTGCCAGCAGCTTAGCGCCACCCCCTAGCACAGATACGCAGTATTTT.

The chain is built from TRBV4-1 and TRBJ1-2, with 7 bases identical to TRBD1. In germline, CDR1 is MGHRA, CDR2 YSYEKL. The CDR3 sequence is 16 residues long. V lost 1 base and J lost 2; bases outside the gene matches: 7. The CDR3 DNA is TGCGCCAGCAGCCAAGTCTACAGGGGCGCCAACTATGGCTACACCTTC. This translates into CASSQVYRGANYGYTF.

The chain has TRBV7-9 and TRBJ1-6, with 7 bases aligning to TRBD1. Unmatched junction bases numbered 9, after V lost 5 bases and J lost 8 bases. The germline CDR1 and CDR2 sequences are SEHNR and FQNEAQ (reference sequence). This CDR3 spans 15 amino acids. In nucleotides, the CDR3 is TGTGCCAGCAGCATCGACAGGGCGCGGGATTCACCCCTCCACTTT. It is translated as CASSIDRARDSPLHF.

The V call is TRBV25-1, the J call TRBJ1-4; weak D call: TRBD1 (5 bases). CDR3 size: 12 residues. CDR1 and CDR2 from the germline V gene are MGHDK and SYGVNS. Trimming left V 5 bases short and J 15 bases short, with 16 bases between. The CDR3 nucleotides are TGTGCCAGCAGTTGGCAGGGAAGTATGTTGTTTTTT. Protein: CASSWQGSMLFF. Variable domain in full (rest from reference TRBV25-1 and TRBJ1-4): EADIYQTPRYLVIGTGKKITLECSQTMGHDKMYWYQQDPGMELHLIHYSYGVNSTEKGDLSSESTVSRIRTEHFPLTLESARPSHTSQYLCASSWQGSMLFFGSGTQLSVL.

The chain is built from TRBV19 and TRBJ1-2, with a weak D call TRBD1 (5 bases). CDR1 LNHDA and CDR2 SQIVND come from the germline V gene (reference sequence). CDR3 length: 13 residues. Between the trimmed V and J ends, which lost 8 bases and 3 bases, there was a span of 13 bases. CDR3 in DNA: TGTGCCAGTCGCCCGACAGACTACTATGGCTACACCTTC. Translation: CASRPTDYYGYTF.

The V gene is TRBV30, the J gene TRBJ1-1; 7 bases fit TRBD1. Germline V lookup: CDR1 GTSNPN, CDR2 SVGIG (reference sequence). The CDR3 sequence is 12 residues long. Germline trimming cut 0 bases from V and 8 bases from J; bases unmatched to any gene: 3. Written as DNA, the CDR3 is TGTGCCTGGAGTGTTGGGACAGTCGAAGCTTTCTTT. Amino acids: CAWSVGTVEAFF.

The chain carries TRBV11-3 and TRBJ1-1; TRBD1 matches 7 bases. Germline V gene data show CDR1 as SGHNT and CDR2 as YENEEA. V gave up 0 bases and J gave up 7 bases; unmatched junction bases: 2. The CDR3 is 13 amino acids. The CDR3 coding sequence is TGTGCCAGCAGCTTAGAGACAGGGATTGAAGCTTTCTTT. Amino acids: CASSLETGIEAFF.

The rearrangement joins TRBV19 to TRBJ1-1; D not resolved. From germline, CDR1 is LNHDA and CDR2 SQIVND (reference sequence). Trimming took off 3 bases at V and 5 bases at J, with 16 bases between the two ends. The CDR3 has 15 amino acids. CDR3 in amino acids: CASSMAESYLTEAFF. CDR3 nucleotide sequence: TGTGCCAGTAGTATGGCGGAATCATATCTGACTGAAGCTTTCTTT.

The gene calls are TRBV3-1 (or the pseudogene TRBV3-2) and TRBJ2-4, with D perhaps matching TRBD2 (6 bases). Trimming shortened V by 3 bases and J by 7 bases, and 16 bases separated the two germline ends. CDR3 length equals 15 residues. The germline gives CDR1 LGHDT, CDR2 YNNKEL (reference sequence). CDR3 coding DNA: TGTGCCAGCAGCCACGGAGGAGGGCTTAGGAACATTCAGTACTTC. Translating it yields CASSHGGGLRNIQYF.

The table lists this clone with a few counts. The rearrangement links TRBV7-2 to TRBJ2-1; TRBD1 matches 9 bases. Germline values: CDR1 SGHTA, CDR2 FQGNSA. This CDR3 is 15 amino acids long. V shed 7 bases, J shed 3 bases, and the junction held 7 bases outside the gene matches. CDR3: CASKIGTGIYNEQFF. CDR3 nucleotides: TGTGCCAGCAAGATCGGGACAGGGATCTACAATGAGCAGTTCTTC.